This is a list of T cell receptor beta chains from one sample in a study of human T cells and chemical hapten exposure. TCRdb re-analysed the RACE reads in MiXCR, keeping a single row per CDR3 protein. The sample shows around 250,000 distinct CDR3 sequences, about 9% of them seen only once. This sample comprised whole blood, obtained in connection with sensitization to the hapten diphenylcyclopropenone (DPC). These receptors were obtained from a woman aged 35 to 49 with alopecia areata. Some clones in this sample may be carry-over from other donors' samples. CDR3s include the opening cysteine and the closing phenylalanine or tryptophan. D genes are given only for firm matches. Not all rows give a size; the values are once, few, many and, for expanded clones, a class.

j_gene: TRBJ2-5; abundance: few; d_gene: TRBD2; v_gene: TRBV5-6; CDR3aa: CASSFLREGLETQYF; CDR3nt: TGTGCCAGCAGCTTTTTGCGGGAGGGCCTTGAGACCCAGTACTTC
j_gene: TRBJ2-1; abundance: many; d_gene: .; v_gene: TRBV4-3; CDR3aa: CASSQEAGLSSYNEQFF; CDR3nt: TGCGCCAGCAGCCAAGAGGCAGGTCTCAGCTCCTACAATGAGCAGTTCTTC
j_gene: TRBJ2-2; abundance: many; d_gene: .; v_gene: TRBV7-9; CDR3aa: CASSLGSERGELFF; CDR3nt: TGTGCCAGCAGCTTAGGCTCAGAGCGCGGGGAGCTGTTTTTT
j_gene: TRBJ1-1; abundance: .; d_gene: .; v_gene: TRBV7-6; CDR3aa: CASSLLVSQGSEAFF; CDR3nt: TGTGCCAGCAGCTTACTGGTTTCGCAGGGATCTGAAGCTTTCTTT
j_gene: TRBJ2-1; abundance: .; d_gene: TRBD1; v_gene: TRBV29-1; CDR3aa: CSVGQGSYNEQFF; CDR3nt: TGCAGCGTGGGACAGGGGTCCTACAATGAGCAGTTCTTC
j_gene: TRBJ1-6; abundance: .; d_gene: .; v_gene: TRBV25-1; CDR3aa: CASCEPETNSPLHF; CDR3nt: TGTGCCAGCTGTGAGCCCGAAACAAATTCACCCCTCCACTTT
j_gene: TRBJ2-1; abundance: .; d_gene: .; v_gene: TRBV7-9; CDR3aa: CASSYWWGNEQFF; CDR3nt: TGTGCCAGCAGCTACTGGTGGGGGAATGAGCAGTTCTTC
j_gene: TRBJ2-3; abundance: few; d_gene: .; v_gene: TRBV7-2; CDR3aa: CASSLAAGDTQYF; CDR3nt: TGTGCCAGCAGCTTAGCGGCGGGGGATACGCAGTATTTT
j_gene: TRBJ2-2; abundance: .; d_gene: .; v_gene: TRBV3-1; CDR3aa: CASSPMLHNTGELFF; CDR3nt: TGTGCCAGCAGCCCGATGCTCCATAACACCGGGGAGCTGTTTTTT
j_gene: TRBJ2-7; abundance: .; d_gene: TRBD1; v_gene: TRBV15; CDR3aa: CATSPGQGYEQYF; CDR3nt: TGTGCCACTTCACCGGGACAGGGCTACGAGCAGTACTTC
j_gene: TRBJ2-2; abundance: many; d_gene: TRBD1; v_gene: TRBV2; CDR3aa: CASSERWTGSGTGELFF; CDR3nt: TGTGCCAGCAGTGAACGTTGGACAGGTTCTGGGACCGGGGAGCTGTTTTTT
j_gene: TRBJ2-3; abundance: many; d_gene: TRBD1; v_gene: TRBV20-1; CDR3aa: CSATVETGDLDTQYF; CDR3nt: TGCAGTGCTACCGTAGAAACAGGGGATTTAGATACGCAGTATTTT
j_gene: TRBJ2-1; abundance: few; d_gene: TRBD1; v_gene: TRBV5-1; CDR3aa: CASSKGQGAYNEQFF; CDR3nt: TGCGCCAGCAGCAAGGGACAGGGGGCCTACAATGAGCAGTTCTTC
j_gene: TRBJ2-3; abundance: few; d_gene: .; v_gene: TRBV5-4; CDR3aa: CASSPRVADTDTQYF; CDR3nt: TGTGCCAGCAGCCCGAGGGTAGCGGACACAGATACGCAGTATTTT
j_gene: TRBJ2-1; abundance: .; d_gene: .; v_gene: TRBV9; CDR3aa: CASSLPADGPRRYNEQFF; CDR3nt: TGTGCCAGCAGCCTCCCCGCTGACGGCCCGAGGCGGTACAATGAGCAGTTCTTC
j_gene: TRBJ2-7; abundance: few; d_gene: TRBD2; v_gene: TRBV10-3; CDR3aa: CAIRQREGISEQYF; CDR3nt: TGTGCCATCAGACAGCGGGAGGGCATTTCCGAGCAGTACTTC
j_gene: TRBJ1-2; abundance: few; d_gene: .; v_gene: TRBV6-2/TRBV6-3; CDR3aa: CASSYSSTYLRFYGYTF; CDR3nt: TGTGCCAGCAGTTACTCGAGTACGTACTTGAGATTCTATGGCTACACCTTC
j_gene: TRBJ2-5; abundance: .; d_gene: TRBD1; v_gene: TRBV5-1; CDR3aa: CASSFDRGRTETQYF; CDR3nt: TGCGCCAGCAGCTTCGACAGGGGGCGGACGGAGACCCAGTACTTC
j_gene: TRBJ1-2; abundance: medium-sized; d_gene: .; v_gene: TRBV28; CDR3aa: CASSFSRGQNFHNYGYTF; CDR3nt: TGTGCCAGCAGTTTCTCACGGGGGCAGAATTTTCATAACTATGGCTACACCTTC
j_gene: TRBJ2-7; abundance: many; d_gene: .; v_gene: TRBV5-4; CDR3aa: CASSLDRAEQYF; CDR3nt: TGTGCCAGCAGCTTGGACAGGGCAGAGCAGTACTTC
j_gene: TRBJ2-2; abundance: many; d_gene: .; v_gene: TRBV25-1; CDR3aa: CASSDTARSTGELFF; CDR3nt: TGTGCCAGCAGTGATACTGCGCGATCCACCGGGGAGCTGTTTTTT
j_gene: TRBJ2-3; abundance: .; d_gene: TRBD2; v_gene: TRBV27; CDR3aa: CASRLAGITDTQYF; CDR3nt: TGTGCCAGCAGACTAGCGGGAATTACAGATACGCAGTATTTT
j_gene: TRBJ1-3; abundance: many; d_gene: .; v_gene: TRBV5-1; CDR3aa: CASSLGSTSGNTIYF; CDR3nt: TGCGCCAGCAGCTTGGGGTCGACCTCTGGAAACACCATATATTTT
j_gene: TRBJ1-1; abundance: many; d_gene: .; v_gene: TRBV7-3; CDR3aa: CASSSSRNTEAFF; CDR3nt: TGTGCCAGCAGCTCTAGCAGGAACACTGAAGCTTTCTTT
j_gene: TRBJ1-2; abundance: many; d_gene: TRBD1; v_gene: TRBV3-1; CDR3aa: CASSRGQGARIYGYTF; CDR3nt: TGTGCCAGCAGCCGAGGACAGGGGGCGCGGATCTATGGCTACACCTTC
j_gene: TRBJ1-5; abundance: many; d_gene: TRBD1; v_gene: TRBV28; CDR3aa: CASSVGQTSNQPQHF; CDR3nt: TGTGCCAGCAGTGTGGGACAGACTAGCAATCAGCCCCAGCATTTT
j_gene: TRBJ1-5; abundance: few; d_gene: .; v_gene: TRBV28; CDR3aa: CASSPAGGTDQPQHF; CDR3nt: TGTGCCAGCAGTCCTGCGGGGGGTACAGATCAGCCCCAGCATTTT
j_gene: TRBJ2-7; abundance: .; d_gene: .; v_gene: TRBV20-1; CDR3aa: CSAIGDNSYEQYF; CDR3nt: TGCAGTGCTATTGGGGACAACTCCTACGAGCAGTACTTC
j_gene: TRBJ1-1; abundance: few; d_gene: .; v_gene: TRBV29-1; CDR3aa: CSVLDGTMNTEAFF; CDR3nt: TGCAGCGTTCTGGACGGTACTATGAACACTGAAGCTTTCTTT
j_gene: TRBJ2-2; abundance: .; d_gene: .; v_gene: TRBV20-1; CDR3aa: CSARDLSGELFF; CDR3nt: TGCAGTGCTAGAGATCTTTCCGGGGAGCTGTTTTTT
j_gene: TRBJ1-1; abundance: few; d_gene: .; v_gene: TRBV7-2; CDR3aa: CASSLAAVLRNTEAFF; CDR3nt: TGTGCCAGCAGCCTGGCCGCGGTTTTGCGGAACACTGAAGCTTTCTTT
j_gene: TRBJ2-2; abundance: .; d_gene: .; v_gene: TRBV9; CDR3aa: CASSVAPTGNTGELFF; CDR3nt: TGTGCCAGCAGCGTAGCGCCGACAGGGAACACCGGGGAGCTGTTTTTT
j_gene: TRBJ2-7; abundance: .; d_gene: .; v_gene: TRBV12-3/TRBV12-4; CDR3aa: CASRRAYEQYF; CDR3nt: TGTGCCAGCCGTAGAGCCTACGAGCAGTACTTC
j_gene: TRBJ2-3; abundance: many; d_gene: .; v_gene: TRBV12-3/TRBV12-4; CDR3aa: CASSLSAGWSTDTQYF; CDR3nt: TGTGCCAGCAGTTTATCGGCGGGTTGGTCCACAGATACGCAGTATTTT
j_gene: TRBJ2-7; abundance: many; d_gene: .; v_gene: TRBV20-1; CDR3aa: CSATSQWSYEQYF; CDR3nt: TGCAGTGCTACTAGTCAGTGGTCCTACGAGCAGTACTTC
j_gene: TRBJ2-6; abundance: .; d_gene: .; v_gene: TRBV15; CDR3aa: CATSRDRLSGANVLTF; CDR3nt: TGTGCCACCAGCAGAGACCGCCTCTCTGGGGCCAACGTCCTGACTTTC
j_gene: TRBJ1-2; abundance: .; d_gene: .; v_gene: TRBV20-1; CDR3aa: CSARGAVNYGYTF; CDR3nt: TGCAGTGCTAGAGGCGCGGTTAACTATGGCTACACCTTC
j_gene: TRBJ2-1; abundance: many; d_gene: TRBD1; v_gene: TRBV24-1; CDR3aa: CATSDFGTGFSNEQFF; CDR3nt: TGTGCCACCAGTGATTTCGGGACAGGGTTTTCCAATGAGCAGTTCTTC
j_gene: TRBJ1-2; abundance: few; d_gene: .; v_gene: TRBV6-6; CDR3aa: CASSYSEEANYGYTF; CDR3nt: TGTGCCAGCAGTTACTCGGAAGAAGCTAACTATGGCTACACCTTC
j_gene: TRBJ1-4; abundance: few; d_gene: .; v_gene: TRBV7-2; CDR3aa: CASSAGLGHEKLFF; CDR3nt: TGTGCCAGCAGCGCCGGCCTGGGTCATGAAAAACTGTTTTTT
j_gene: TRBJ2-5; abundance: few; d_gene: TRBD1; v_gene: TRBV9; CDR3aa: CASNHGTAQETQYF; CDR3nt: TGTGCCAGCAACCATGGGACAGCCCAAGAGACCCAGTACTTC